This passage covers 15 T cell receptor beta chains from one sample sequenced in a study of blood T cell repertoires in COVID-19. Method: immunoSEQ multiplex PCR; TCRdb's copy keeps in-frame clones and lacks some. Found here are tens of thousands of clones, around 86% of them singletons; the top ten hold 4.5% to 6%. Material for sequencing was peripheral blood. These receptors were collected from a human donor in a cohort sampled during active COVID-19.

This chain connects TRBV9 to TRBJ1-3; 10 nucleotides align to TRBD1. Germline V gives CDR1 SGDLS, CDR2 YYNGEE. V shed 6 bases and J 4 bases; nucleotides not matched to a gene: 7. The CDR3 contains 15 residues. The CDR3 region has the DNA TGTGCCAGCACCTCGACAGGGGGCGACGGAAACACCATATATTTT. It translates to CASTSTGGDGNTIYF.

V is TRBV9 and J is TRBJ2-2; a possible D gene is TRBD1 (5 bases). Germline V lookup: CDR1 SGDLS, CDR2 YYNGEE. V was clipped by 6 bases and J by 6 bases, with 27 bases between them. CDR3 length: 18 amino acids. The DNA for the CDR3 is TGTGCCAGCACCGATAGGGAAGGAGCAGGGTTCAGTTCCGGGGAGCTGTTTTTT. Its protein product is CASTDREGAGFSSGELFF.

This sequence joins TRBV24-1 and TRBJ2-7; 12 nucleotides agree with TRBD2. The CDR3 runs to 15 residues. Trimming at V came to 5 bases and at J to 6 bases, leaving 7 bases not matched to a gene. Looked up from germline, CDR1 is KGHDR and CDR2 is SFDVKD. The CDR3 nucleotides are TGTGCCACCAGTGGCGATACTAGCGGGAGGACCGAGCAGTACTTC. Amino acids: CATSGDTSGRTEQYF.

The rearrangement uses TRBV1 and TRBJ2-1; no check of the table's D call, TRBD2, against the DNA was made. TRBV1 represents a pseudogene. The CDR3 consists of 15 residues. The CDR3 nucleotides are TGCACCACGGTTTGGCGGGAGGGCTCCTACAATGAGCAGTTCTTC. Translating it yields CTTVWREGSYNEQFF.

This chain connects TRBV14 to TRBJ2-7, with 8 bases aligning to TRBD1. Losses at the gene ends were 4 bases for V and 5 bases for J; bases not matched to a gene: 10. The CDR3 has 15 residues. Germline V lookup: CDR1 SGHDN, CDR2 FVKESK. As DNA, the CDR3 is TGTGCCAGCAGCCCATTGGTGGACAGGGAGGACGAGCAGTACTTC. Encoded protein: CASSPLVDREDEQYF.

This chain's CDR3 is CASTLSGQGHEQYF. CDR3 bases: TGTGCCAGCACCCTTTCGGGACAGGGTCACGAGCAGTACTTC. The genes are TRBV18 and TRBJ2-7; TRBD1 matches at 9 bases. Germline V lookup: CDR1 KGHSH, CDR2 LQKENI. CDR3 length: 14 residues. J was trimmed by 5 bases and V by 8 bases; bases with no gene match: 10.

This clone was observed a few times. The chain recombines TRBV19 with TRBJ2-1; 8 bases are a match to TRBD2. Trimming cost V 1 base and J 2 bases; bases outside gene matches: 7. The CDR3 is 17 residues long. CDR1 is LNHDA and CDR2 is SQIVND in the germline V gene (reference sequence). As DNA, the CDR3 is TGTGCCAGTAGTATAGTTGGGGGAGCGGGGGCCTACAATGAGCAGTTCTTC. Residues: CASSIVGGAGAYNEQFF.

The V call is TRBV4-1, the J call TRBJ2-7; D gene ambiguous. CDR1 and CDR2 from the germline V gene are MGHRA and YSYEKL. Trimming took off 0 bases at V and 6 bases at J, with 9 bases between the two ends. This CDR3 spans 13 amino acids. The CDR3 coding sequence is TGCGCCAGCAGCCAAGACCTACAGTTCGAGCAGTACTTC. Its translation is CASSQDLQFEQYF.

The CDR3 coding sequence is TGTGCCAGTAGTATAGTGCACAGGGGAAACACTGAAGCTTTCTTT. Its translation: CASSIVHRGNTEAFF. The rearrangement links TRBV19 to TRBJ1-1, with 7 bases matching TRBD1. Germline V gene data show CDR1 as LNHDA and CDR2 as SQIVND (reference sequence). The length of the CDR3 is 15 residues. V lost 1 base, J lost 2 bases, and 4 bases stayed unmatched. The full variable domain, rest sourced from reference TRBV19 and TRBJ1-1, is DGGITQSPKYLFRKEGQNVTLSCEQNLNHDAMYWYRQDPGQGLRLIYYSQIVNDFQKGDIAEGYSVSREKKESFPLTVTSAQKNPTAFYLCASSIVHRGNTEAFFGQGTRLTVV.

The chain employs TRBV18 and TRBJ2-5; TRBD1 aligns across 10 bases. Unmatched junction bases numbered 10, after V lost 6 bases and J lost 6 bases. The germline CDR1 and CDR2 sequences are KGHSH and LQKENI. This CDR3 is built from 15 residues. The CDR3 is CASSAATGGGKTQYF. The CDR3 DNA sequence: TGTGCCAGCTCTGCCGCGACAGGGGGCGGAAAGACCCAGTACTTC.

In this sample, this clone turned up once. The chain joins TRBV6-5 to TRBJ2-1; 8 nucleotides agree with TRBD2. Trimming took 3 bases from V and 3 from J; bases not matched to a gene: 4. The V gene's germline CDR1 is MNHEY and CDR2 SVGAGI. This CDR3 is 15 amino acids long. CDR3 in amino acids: CASSYSGVNYNEQFF. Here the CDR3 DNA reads TGTGCCAGCAGTTATAGCGGGGTCAACTACAATGAGCAGTTCTTC.

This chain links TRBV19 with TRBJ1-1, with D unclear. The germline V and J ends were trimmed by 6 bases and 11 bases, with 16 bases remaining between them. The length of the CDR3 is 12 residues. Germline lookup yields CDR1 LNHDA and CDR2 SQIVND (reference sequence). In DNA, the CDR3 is TGTGCCAGTAGCACACGACTCTTCGGGGCTTTCTTT. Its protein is CASSTRLFGAFF.

CDR3 loop: CASSIIGSNEQYF. DNA of the CDR3: TGTGCCAGTAGTATTATAGGGAGCAACGAGCAGTACTTC. The V call is TRBV19, the J call TRBJ2-7, with D possibly being TRBD2 (5 bases). CDR3 size: 13 residues. Looked up from germline, CDR1 is LNHDA and CDR2 is SQIVND (reference sequence). Between the trimmed V and J ends, which lost 3 bases and 5 bases, there was a span of 11 bases.

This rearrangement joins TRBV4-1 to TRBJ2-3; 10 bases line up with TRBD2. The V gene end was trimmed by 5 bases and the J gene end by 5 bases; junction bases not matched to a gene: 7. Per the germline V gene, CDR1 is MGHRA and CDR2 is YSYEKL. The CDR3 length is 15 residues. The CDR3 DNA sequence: TGCGCCAGCAGCAACAGCGGGAGGGCCGAAGATACGCAGTATTTT. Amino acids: CASSNSGRAEDTQYF.

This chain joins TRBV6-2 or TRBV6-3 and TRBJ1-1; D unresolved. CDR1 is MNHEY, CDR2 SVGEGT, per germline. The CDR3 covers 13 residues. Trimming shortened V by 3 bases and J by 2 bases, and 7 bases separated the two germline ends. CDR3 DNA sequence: TGTGCCAGCAGTTATGGCCGAAACACTGAAGCTTTCTTT. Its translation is CASSYGRNTEAFF.